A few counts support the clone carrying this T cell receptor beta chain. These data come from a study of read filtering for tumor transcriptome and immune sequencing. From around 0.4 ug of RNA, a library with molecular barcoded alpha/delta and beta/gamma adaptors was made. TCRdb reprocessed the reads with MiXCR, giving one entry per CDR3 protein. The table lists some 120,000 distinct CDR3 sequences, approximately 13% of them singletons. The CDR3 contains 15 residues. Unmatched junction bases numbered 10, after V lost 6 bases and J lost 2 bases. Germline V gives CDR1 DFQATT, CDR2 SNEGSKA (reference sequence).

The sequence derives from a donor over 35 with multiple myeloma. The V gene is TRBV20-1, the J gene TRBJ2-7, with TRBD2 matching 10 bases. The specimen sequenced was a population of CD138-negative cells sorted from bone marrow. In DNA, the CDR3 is TGCAGTGCCGCCCCGGTTAGCGGGGGGACCTACGAGCAGTACTTC. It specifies CSAAPVSGGTYEQYF.